The 26 T cell receptor beta chains in this list originate from one sample, sequenced in a study of T cells after yellow fever vaccination. TCRdb used MiXCR to reprocess the 5' RACE reads, holding one entry per CDR3 protein. This table holds some 300,000 distinct CDR3 sequences, 8.7% found once. The sequencing used CD4+ T cells sorted from PBMCs, collected 5 days after the yellow fever booster vaccination. Receptor source: a man aged 18 to 35 who received the YFV17D yellow fever vaccine.

This clonotype was seen many times. V is TRBV5-1 and J is TRBJ2-6; D is possibly TRBD1 (6 bases). The CDR3 spans 14 residues. Germline CDR1 is SGHRS and CDR2 is YFSETQ. Trimming cost V 4 bases and J 1 base, with 6 bases left between them. CDR3 nucleotide sequence: TGCGCCAGCAGCCAGGGGTCTGGGGCCAACGTCCTGACTTTC. Translating it yields CASSQGSGANVLTF.

The chain carries TRBV4-2 and TRBJ1-6, with D hard to call. Germline V gives CDR1 LGHNA, CDR2 YNFKEQ. The CDR3 length is 16 residues. Between the trimmed V and J ends, which lost 0 bases and 5 bases, there was a span of 11 bases. The CDR3 bases are TGTGCCAGCAGCCAAGAGGCAGGAACCGATAATTCACCCCTCCACTTT. This encodes CASSQEAGTDNSPLHF.

The chain links TRBV24-1 to TRBJ1-2, with D uncertain. This CDR3 has 13 residues. CDR1 is KGHDR, CDR2 SFDVKD, per germline. Trimming pared 4 bases from V and 1 base from J, leaving 6 bases between. As DNA, the CDR3 is TGTGCCACCAGTGAGCCCGATAACTATGGCTACACCTTC. It codes for CATSEPDNYGYTF.

This clonotype was detected ten times or more. The rearrangement uses TRBV20-1 and TRBJ2-5; 7 bases are shared with TRBD2. The V gene end was trimmed by 0 bases and the J gene end by 5 bases; junction bases not matched to a gene: 6. This CDR3 comprises 14 residues. Germline assignment: CDR1 DFQATT and CDR2 SNEGSKA (reference sequence). The CDR3: CSARDPRGGETQYF. In DNA, the CDR3 is TGCAGTGCTAGAGATCCCCGGGGAGGGGAGACCCAGTACTTC.

This clonotype has ten or more counts. The CDR3 reads CASSYRGGSTDTQYF. In DNA, the CDR3 is TGTGCCAGCAGTTATAGAGGGGGTAGCACAGATACGCAGTATTTT. The gene calls are TRBV9 and TRBJ2-3; D might be TRBD1 (6 bases). V dropped 5 bases and J dropped 0 bases, with 13 bases sitting between them. The CDR3 length is 15 residues. Germline V gene data show CDR1 as SGDLS and CDR2 as YYNGEE. The variable domain in full, with the rest retrieved from reference TRBV9 and TRBJ2-3, is DSGVTQTPKHLITATGQRVTLRCSPRSGDLSVYWYQQSLDQGLQFLIQYYNGEERAKGNILERFSAQQFPDLHSELNLSSLELGDSALYFCASSYRGGSTDTQYFGPGTRLTVL.

This clonotype was detected only a few times. CDR3 protein: CASSSSRGGNTIYF. The CDR3, as DNA: TGTGCCAGCAGTTCCAGCAGGGGAGGAAACACCATATATTTT. The V gene is TRBV12-3 or TRBV12-4, the J gene TRBJ1-3, with D possibly matching TRBD1 (6 bases). Deletions cut 4 bases from V and 4 bases from J, with 11 bases between. The length of the CDR3 is 14 residues.

This clonotype was seen once. The CDR3 nucleotides are TGCGCCAGCATGCCGAGGGGCAGGGTCGGGAACACCGGGGAGCTGTTTTTT. Translated, it gives CASMPRGRVGNTGELFF. This chain joins TRBV23-1 and TRBJ2-2; D may correspond to TRBD1 or TRBD2 (5 bases each). TRBV23-1 is sorted into the ORF group, with uncertain function. Trimming removed 7 bases at V and 1 base at J, with 19 bases between. The CDR3 extends over 17 amino acids.

There are many counts of this clonotype. The chain links TRBV2 to TRBJ2-1, with 9 bases matching TRBD1. This CDR3 has 16 amino acids. Looked up from germline, CDR1 is SNHLY and CDR2 is FYNNEI. V shed 6 bases and J 0 bases; nucleotides not matched to a gene: 6. CDR3 residues: CASRATGGASYNEQFF. The CDR3 DNA reads as TGTGCCAGCAGGGCAACAGGGGGCGCCTCCTACAATGAGCAGTTCTTC.

This clonotype was observed many times. The chain employs TRBV20-1 and TRBJ2-3; D ambiguous. Trimming left V 3 bases short and J 3 bases short, with 16 bases between. CDR1 is DFQATT and CDR2 is SNEGSKA in the germline V gene (reference sequence). The CDR3 is 15 amino acids. Written as DNA, the CDR3 is TGCAGTGCTAGTCAGGCGTCAAGTTTGACAGATACGCAGTATTTT. Amino acid sequence: CSASQASSLTDTQYF.

In this sample, this clonotype turned up a few times. The chain has TRBV6-2 or TRBV6-3 and TRBJ2-1, with D possibly TRBD2 on 6 matching bases. Germline V lookup: CDR1 MNHEY, CDR2 SVGEGT. The CDR3 length is 16 residues. V dropped 6 bases and J dropped 5 bases, with 20 bases sitting between them. CDR3 in amino acids: CASSDRRGTVDNEQFF. CDR3 coding DNA: TGTGCCAGCAGCGACCGACGGGGGACCGTCGACAATGAGCAGTTCTTC.

The V and J genes are TRBV6-5 and TRBJ2-1; 14 bases agree with TRBD2. V shed 4 bases, J shed 10 bases, and the junction held 3 bases outside the gene matches. Per the germline V gene, CDR1 is MNHEY and CDR2 is SVGAGI. This CDR3 comprises 14 residues. The chain's CDR3 is CASSWGLAGVEQFF. The CDR3 nucleotides read TGTGCCAGCAGTTGGGGACTAGCGGGGGTCGAGCAGTTCTTC.

This clonotype was picked up many times. V usage is TRBV9 and J usage is TRBJ1-2; a weak D match, TRBD1 (6 bases). From germline, CDR1 is SGDLS and CDR2 YYNGEE. The CDR3 sequence is 14 residues long. CDR3 amino acids: CASAKGVEDYGYTF. The CDR3 DNA sequence: TGTGCGTCGGCGAAGGGGGTCGAAGACTATGGCTACACCTTC.

V and J are TRBV5-5 and TRBJ1-1; 9 nucleotides agree with TRBD1. CDR1 SGHKS and CDR2 YYEKEE come from the germline V gene (reference sequence). The CDR3 covers 15 residues. Losses at the gene ends were 4 bases for V and 8 bases for J; bases not matched to a gene: 12. The CDR3 spells CASSPAGQGGTEAFF. CDR3 DNA: TGTGCCAGCAGCCCCGCGGGACAGGGCGGGACGGAAGCTTTCTTT.

J is TRBJ1-5 and V is TRBV4-2; D is unclear. V lost 0 bases and J lost 4, with 7 bases in between. CDR1 and CDR2 from the germline V gene are LGHNA and YNFKEQ. The CDR3 extends over 14 amino acids. The CDR3 sequence is CASSQELMNQPQHF. CDR3 nucleotide sequence: TGTGCCAGCAGCCAAGAACTGATGAATCAGCCCCAGCATTTT.

This clonotype was observed once. The V call is TRBV10-3, the J call TRBJ1-2; 8 bases match TRBD1. The CDR3 has 13 amino acids. The V gene end was trimmed by 7 bases and the J gene end by 6 bases; junction bases not matched to a gene: 7. CDR1 and CDR2 (germline): ENHRY, SYGVKD. In DNA, the CDR3 is TGTGCCATCAAGGCCAGGGGGCAGGATGGCTACACCTTC. It codes for CAIKARGQDGYTF.

This clonotype was picked up a small number of times. The chain links TRBV9 to TRBJ1-2, with D perhaps matching TRBD1 (5 bases). Trimming took off 3 bases at V and 3 bases at J, with 9 bases between the two ends. The CDR3 runs 13 residues. Germline V gene lookup returns CDR1 SGDLS and CDR2 YYNGEE. CDR3 bases: TGTGCCAGCAGCGAGTCCAGGGACTATGGCTACACCTTC. Translated: CASSESRDYGYTF.

This rearrangement joins TRBV2 to TRBJ2-1, with 7 bases that match TRBD1. Unmatched junction bases numbered 3, after V lost 6 bases and J lost 4 bases. Germline CDR1 reads SNHLY; CDR2 reads FYNNEI. The CDR3 sequence is 13 residues long. The DNA of the CDR3 is TGTGCCAGCAGACAGGGGAATTACAATGAGCAGTTCTTC. Protein sequence: CASRQGNYNEQFF.

The chain combines TRBV12-3 or TRBV12-4 with TRBJ1-2; D is unresolved. V lost 3 bases, J lost 8 bases, and 22 bases lay in between. The CDR3 is 16 amino acids. CDR3 nucleotide sequence: TGTGCCAGCAGTTTGTATACGGGGTATGGTACCGACGGCTACACCTTC. Translating it yields CASSLYTGYGTDGYTF.

This clonotype was detected ten times or more. V gene TRBV4-3 combines with J gene TRBJ1-2; tentative D call: TRBD1 (6 bases). The CDR3 is 16 amino acids. V lost 3 bases, J lost 1 base, and 15 bases lay in between. Per the germline V gene, CDR1 is LGHNA and CDR2 is YSLEER. The CDR3 DNA sequence: TGCGCCAGCAGCCAGGCCGTCGCGGACAGTAACTATGGCTACACCTTC. Protein: CASSQAVADSNYGYTF.

J is TRBJ2-1 and V is TRBV6-6, with TRBD2 identical over 9 bases. The CDR3 is made up of 18 amino acids. With V trimmed by 4 bases and J by 10 bases, 20 bases remained unmatched. CDR1 and CDR2 from the germline V gene are MNHNY and SVGAGI (reference sequence). The CDR3 bases are TGTGCCAGCAGTTTCCCTTACTATAGCGGGGGCGAGGGAACCGAGCAGTTCTTC. It is translated as CASSFPYYSGGEGTEQFF.

The rearrangement uses TRBV15 and TRBJ2-7, with 14 bases identical to TRBD2. This CDR3 spans 15 amino acids. Germline assignment: CDR1 LNHNV and CDR2 YYDKDF (reference sequence). The V and J ends lost 3 bases and 2 bases, in that order; junction bases with no gene match: 0. CDR3 in DNA: TGTGCCACCAGCAGGACTAGCGGGGGGGCCTACGAGCAGTACTTC. Translating it yields CATSRTSGGAYEQYF.

This clonotype was seen a handful of times. The rearrangement links TRBV6-1 to TRBJ2-6; no definite D call. V lost 5 bases and J lost 0, with 8 bases in between. Germline assignment: CDR1 MNHNS and CDR2 SASEGT. CDR3 length: 15 amino acids. Written as DNA, the CDR3 is TGTGCCAGCAGTAAACATGTCTCTGGGGCCAACGTCCTGACTTTC. Amino acid sequence: CASSKHVSGANVLTF.

This clonotype was picked up many times. This chain joins TRBV7-8 and TRBJ1-5; TRBD1 might be the D (6 bases). The CDR3 spans 15 residues. From germline, CDR1 is SGHVS and CDR2 FQNEAQ. V was trimmed by 4 bases and J by 6 bases, leaving 16 bases between them. The CDR3 DNA reads TGTGCCAGCAGCTCGACAGGCTCCCGGGGTCAGCCCCAGCATTTT. Translated, it gives CASSSTGSRGQPQHF.

This clonotype has only a few counts. The rearrangement joins TRBV6-2 or TRBV6-3 to TRBJ2-1, with D uncertain. The germline V gene has CDR1 MNHEY and CDR2 SVGEGT. This CDR3 comprises 13 residues. The V end lost 5 bases, the J end lost 6 bases, and 11 bases lay between the germline ends. CDR3 bases: TGTGCCAGCAGTATCCTTCGTGGCAATGAGCAGTTCTTC. Its protein product is CASSILRGNEQFF.

This clonotype was detected ten times or more. The genes are TRBV4-3 and TRBJ1-2; D remains ambiguous. The CDR3 consists of 12 residues. Germline V gene lookup returns CDR1 LGHNA and CDR2 YSLEER. V gave up 0 bases and J gave up 6 bases, with 5 bases separating them. Here the CDR3 reads CASSQENHGYTF. CDR3 DNA: TGCGCCAGCAGCCAAGAGAATCATGGCTACACCTTC.

This clonotype was counted at least ten times. The genes are TRBV28 and TRBJ2-1; D unclear. Germline V gene sequence: CDR1 MDHEN, CDR2 SYDVKM. Trimming removed 6 bases from V and 3 bases from J, with 6 bases in between. This CDR3 spans 12 amino acids. The CDR3 sequence: CASRAGYNEQFF. In DNA form, the CDR3 reads TGTGCCAGCAGGGCAGGCTACAATGAGCAGTTCTTC.